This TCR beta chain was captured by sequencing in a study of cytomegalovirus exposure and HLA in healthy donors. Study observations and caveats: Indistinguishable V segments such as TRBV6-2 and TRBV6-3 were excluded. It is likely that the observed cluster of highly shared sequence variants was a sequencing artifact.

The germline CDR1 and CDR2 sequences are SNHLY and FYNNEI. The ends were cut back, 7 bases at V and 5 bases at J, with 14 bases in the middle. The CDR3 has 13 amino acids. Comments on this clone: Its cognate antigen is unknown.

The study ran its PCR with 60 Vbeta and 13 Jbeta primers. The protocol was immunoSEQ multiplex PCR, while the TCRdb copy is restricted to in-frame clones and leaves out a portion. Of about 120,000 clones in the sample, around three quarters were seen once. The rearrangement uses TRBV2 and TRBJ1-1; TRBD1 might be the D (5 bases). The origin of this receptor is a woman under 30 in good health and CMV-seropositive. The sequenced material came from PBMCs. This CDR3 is CASIKMGGTEAFF. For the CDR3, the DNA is TGTGCCAGCATTAAGATGGGGGGAACTGAAGCTTTCTTT. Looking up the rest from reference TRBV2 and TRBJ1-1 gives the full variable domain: EPEVTQTPSHQVTQMGQEVILRCVPISNHLYFYWYRQILGQKVEFLVSFYNNEISEKSEIFDDQFSVERPDGSNFTLKIRSTKLEDSAMYFCASIKMGGTEAFFGQGTRLTVV.